Sequencing of this T cell receptor beta chain was carried out in a study of blood T cell repertoires in COVID-19. Across the study: Donors in the United States, Italy and Spain gave samples during acute or convalescent COVID-19.

Each participant's cohort was designated according to participant-reported clinical history. Per the original data handling: Estimated nucleated cell counts came from reference gene primer amplification. The table came from immunoSEQ multiplex PCR; TCRdb's copy has only in-frame clones and leaves some out. V and J calls and clone size are those listed in that table; D and trimming were worked out from the DNA. The sample includes under 250,000 clones, about 91% of them seen just once. V shed 0 bases and J shed 0 bases, with 11 bases lying between them. Germline V gene sequence: CDR1 SQVTM, CDR2 ANQGSEA. This CDR3 is 15 amino acids long.

Sequences were obtained from PBMCs or T cells enriched from blood (not recorded which). This chain uses TRBV29-1 with TRBJ1-2; D is unresolved. The clonotype comes from a woman aged 25-40 years with acute COVID-19. The CDR3 nucleotides read TGCAGCGTTGAAGATCTTGTGGAGACTAACTATGGCTACACCTTC. Its translation: CSVEDLVETNYGYTF.